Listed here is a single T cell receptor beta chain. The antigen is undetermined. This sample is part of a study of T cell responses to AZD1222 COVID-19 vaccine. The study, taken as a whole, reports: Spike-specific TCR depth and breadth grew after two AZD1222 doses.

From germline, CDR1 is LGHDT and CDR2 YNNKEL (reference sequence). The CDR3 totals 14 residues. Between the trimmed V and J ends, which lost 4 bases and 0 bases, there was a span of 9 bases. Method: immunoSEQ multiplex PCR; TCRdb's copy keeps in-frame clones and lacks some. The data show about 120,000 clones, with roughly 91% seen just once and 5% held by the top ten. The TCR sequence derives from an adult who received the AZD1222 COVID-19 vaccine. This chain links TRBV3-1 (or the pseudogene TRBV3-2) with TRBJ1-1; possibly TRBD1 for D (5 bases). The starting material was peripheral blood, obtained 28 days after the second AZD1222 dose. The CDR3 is CASSLGALNTEAFF. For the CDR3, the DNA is TGTGCCAGCAGCCTTGGGGCACTGAACACTGAAGCTTTCTTT.